This T cell receptor beta chain was profiled in a study of T-cell memory formation after mild COVID-19. Researchers used 5'RACE with constant-segment primers to make TCR alpha and TCR beta cDNA libraries that carry sample barcodes and UMIs. TCRdb re-called the 5' RACE reads through MiXCR, storing one row per CDR3 protein. The sample holds 280,000 or so distinct CDR3 sequences, roughly 18% seen once. This clonotype was detected a few times. V was clipped by 6 bases and J by 2 bases, with 14 bases between them. The V gene's germline CDR1 is SGHKS and CDR2 YYEKEE (reference sequence). This CDR3 is 14 amino acids long.

The rearrangement joins TRBV5-5 to TRBJ2-5, with a tentative D call TRBD2 (7 bases). The sequenced material came from PBMCs or a T cell subset sorted from them (not recorded which). The receptor's source is a young man who had mild COVID-19 (a few samples of this study predate the infection). Cell type and time point are not known. CDR3 loop: CASIAGGPQETQYF. The CDR3 region has the DNA TGTGCCAGCATAGCCGGGGGGCCTCAAGAGACCCAGTACTTC.